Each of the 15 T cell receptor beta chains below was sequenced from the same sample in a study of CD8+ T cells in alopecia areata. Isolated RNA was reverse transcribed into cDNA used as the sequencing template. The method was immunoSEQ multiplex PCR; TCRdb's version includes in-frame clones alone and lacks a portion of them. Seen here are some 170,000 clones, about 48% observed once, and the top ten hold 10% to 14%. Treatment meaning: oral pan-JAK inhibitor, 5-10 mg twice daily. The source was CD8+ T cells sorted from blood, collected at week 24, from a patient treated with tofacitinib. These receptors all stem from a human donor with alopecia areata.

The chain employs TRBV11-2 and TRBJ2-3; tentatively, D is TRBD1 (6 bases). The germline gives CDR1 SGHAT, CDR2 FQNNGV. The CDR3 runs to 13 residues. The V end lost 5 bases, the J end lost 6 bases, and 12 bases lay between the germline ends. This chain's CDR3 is CASSADQGDTQYF. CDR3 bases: TGTGCCAGCAGCGCCGACCAGGGGGATACGCAGTATTTT.

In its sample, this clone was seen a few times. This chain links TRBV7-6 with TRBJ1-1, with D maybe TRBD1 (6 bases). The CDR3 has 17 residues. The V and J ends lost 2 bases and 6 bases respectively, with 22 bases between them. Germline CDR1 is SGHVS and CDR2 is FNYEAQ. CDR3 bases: TGTGCCAGCAGCTTAAGGGTGACAAACGGGGGCGTGGCTGAAGCTTTCTTT. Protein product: CASSLRVTNGGVAEAFF. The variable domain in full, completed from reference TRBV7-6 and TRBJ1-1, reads GAGVSQSPRYKVTKRGQDVALRCDPISGHVSLYWYRQALGQGPEFLTYFNYEAQQDKSGLPNDRFSAERPEGSISTLTIQRTEQRDSAMYRCASSLRVTNGGVAEAFFGQGTRLTVV.

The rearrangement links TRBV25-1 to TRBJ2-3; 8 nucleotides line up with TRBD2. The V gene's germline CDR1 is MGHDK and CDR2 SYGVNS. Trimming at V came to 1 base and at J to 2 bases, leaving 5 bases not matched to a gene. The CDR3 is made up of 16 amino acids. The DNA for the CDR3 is TGTGCCAGCAGTGAATTCGAGCGGGGGTACACAGATACGCAGTATTTT. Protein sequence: CASSEFERGYTDTQYF.

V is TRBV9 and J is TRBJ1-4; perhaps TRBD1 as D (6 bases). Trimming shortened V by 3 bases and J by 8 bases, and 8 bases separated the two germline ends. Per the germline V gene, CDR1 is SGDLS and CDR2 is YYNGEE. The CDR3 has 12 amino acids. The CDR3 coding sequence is TGTGCCAGCAGCGCAGGGGCCGAAAAACTGTTTTTT. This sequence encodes CASSAGAEKLFF.

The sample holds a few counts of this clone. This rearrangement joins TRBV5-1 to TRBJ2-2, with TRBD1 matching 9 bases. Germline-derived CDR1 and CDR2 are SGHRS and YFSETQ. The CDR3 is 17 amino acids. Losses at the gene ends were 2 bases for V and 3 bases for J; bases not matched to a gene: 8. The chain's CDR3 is CASSFRTGGAYTGELFF. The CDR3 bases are TGCGCCAGCAGCTTTAGAACAGGGGGCGCGTACACCGGGGAGCTGTTTTTT.

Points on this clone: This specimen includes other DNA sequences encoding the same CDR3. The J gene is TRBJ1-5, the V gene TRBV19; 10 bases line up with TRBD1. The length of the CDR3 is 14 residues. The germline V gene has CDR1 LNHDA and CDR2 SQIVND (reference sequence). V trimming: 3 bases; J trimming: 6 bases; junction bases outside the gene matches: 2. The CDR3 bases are TGTGCCAGTAGTATCCGGGACAGGGGTCAGCCCCAGCATTTT. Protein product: CASSIRDRGQPQHF.

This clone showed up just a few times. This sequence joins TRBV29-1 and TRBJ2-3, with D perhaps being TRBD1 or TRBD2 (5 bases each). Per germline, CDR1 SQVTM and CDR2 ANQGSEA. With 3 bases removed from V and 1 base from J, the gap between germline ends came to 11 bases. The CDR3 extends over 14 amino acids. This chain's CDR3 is CSVEGDGGTDTQYF. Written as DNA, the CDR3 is TGCAGCGTTGAGGGGGACGGAGGCACAGATACGCAGTATTTT.

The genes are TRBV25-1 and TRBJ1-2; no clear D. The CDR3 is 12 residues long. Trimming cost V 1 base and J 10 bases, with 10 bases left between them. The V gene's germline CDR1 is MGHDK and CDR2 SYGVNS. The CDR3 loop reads CASSEFWDDYTF. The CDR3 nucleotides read TGTGCCAGCAGTGAATTTTGGGATGACTACACCTTC.

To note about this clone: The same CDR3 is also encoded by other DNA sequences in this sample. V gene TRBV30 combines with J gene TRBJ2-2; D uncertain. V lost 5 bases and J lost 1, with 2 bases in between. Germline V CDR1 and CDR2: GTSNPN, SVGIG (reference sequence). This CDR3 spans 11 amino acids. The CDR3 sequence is CAWGNTGELFF. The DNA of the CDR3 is TGTGCCTGGGGGAACACCGGGGAGCTGTTTTTT.

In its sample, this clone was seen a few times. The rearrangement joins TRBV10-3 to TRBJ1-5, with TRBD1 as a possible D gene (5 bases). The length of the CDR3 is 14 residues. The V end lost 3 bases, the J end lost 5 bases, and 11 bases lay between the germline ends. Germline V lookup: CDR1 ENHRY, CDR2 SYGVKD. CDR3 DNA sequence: TGTGCCATCAGTGACAGGGTCGAGGATCAGCCCCAGCATTTT. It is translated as CAISDRVEDQPQHF.

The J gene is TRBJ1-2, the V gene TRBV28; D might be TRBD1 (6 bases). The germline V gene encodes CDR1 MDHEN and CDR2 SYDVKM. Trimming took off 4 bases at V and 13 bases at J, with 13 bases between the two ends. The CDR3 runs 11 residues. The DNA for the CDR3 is TGTGCCAGCAGTTCGACGGGGGCCGGCACCTTC. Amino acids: CASSSTGAGTF.

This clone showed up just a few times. The CDR3 region is CASSQATGTYEQYF. The CDR3 DNA is TGCGCCAGCAGCCAAGCGACAGGAACCTACGAGCAGTACTTC. The V call is TRBV4-3, the J call TRBJ2-7; a weak D match, TRBD1 (6 bases). CDR1 and CDR2 (germline): LGHNA, YSLEER. Trimming took off 1 base at V and 2 bases at J, with 9 bases between the two ends. The CDR3 is made up of 14 amino acids.

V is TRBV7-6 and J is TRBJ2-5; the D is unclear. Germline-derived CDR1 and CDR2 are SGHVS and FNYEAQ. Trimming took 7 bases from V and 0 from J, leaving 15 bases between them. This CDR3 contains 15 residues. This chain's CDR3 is CASKESARDQETQYF. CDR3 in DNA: TGTGCCAGCAAGGAGTCGGCCAGAGACCAAGAGACCCAGTACTTC.

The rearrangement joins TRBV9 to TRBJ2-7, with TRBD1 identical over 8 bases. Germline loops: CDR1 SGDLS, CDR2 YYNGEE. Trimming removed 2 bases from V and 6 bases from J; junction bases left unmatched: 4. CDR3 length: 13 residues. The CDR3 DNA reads TGTGCCAGCAGCGTGGCAGGGGGCAGCGAGCAGTACTTC. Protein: CASSVAGGSEQYF. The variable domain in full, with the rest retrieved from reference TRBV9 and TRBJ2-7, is DSGVTQTPKHLITATGQRVTLRCSPRSGDLSVYWYQQSLDQGLQFLIQYYNGEERAKGNILERFSAQQFPDLHSELNLSSLELGDSALYFCASSVAGGSEQYFGPGTRLTVT.

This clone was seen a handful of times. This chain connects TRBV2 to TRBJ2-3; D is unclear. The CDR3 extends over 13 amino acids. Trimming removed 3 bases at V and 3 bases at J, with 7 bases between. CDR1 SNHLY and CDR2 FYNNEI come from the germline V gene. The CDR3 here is CASSDLGTDTQYF. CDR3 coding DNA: TGTGCCAGCAGTGATTTAGGGACAGATACGCAGTATTTT. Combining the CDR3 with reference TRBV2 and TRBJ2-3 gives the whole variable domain EPEVTQTPSHQVTQMGQEVILRCVPISNHLYFYWYRQILGQKVEFLVSFYNNEISEKSEIFDDQFSVERPDGSNFTLKIRSTKLEDSAMYFCASSDLGTDTQYFGPGTRLTVL.